A single sample gave rise to the 22 T cell receptor beta chains below, sequenced in a study of blood T cells in healthy people across ages. Next came a second PCR, run for about 6 to 12 cycles, which used a sample-barcoded 5' primer along with a J-beta primer mix. TCRdb analysed the 5' RACE reads with MiXCR anew, one entry per CDR3 protein. The sample includes under 750,000 distinct CDR3 sequences, under 55% seen only once; the top ten take around 25%. The sample comprised blood. These receptors all stem from a man at least 80 years old in good health.

In its sample, this clonotype was seen a few times. The chain couples TRBV6-2 or TRBV6-3 to TRBJ2-7; D gene unclear. The germline V gene has CDR1 MNHEY and CDR2 SVGEGT. This CDR3 is built from 13 residues. Trimming removed 4 bases at V and 0 bases at J, with 7 bases between. This CDR3 reads CASSWAASYEQYF. In DNA form, the CDR3 reads TGTGCCAGCAGTTGGGCCGCCTCCTACGAGCAGTACTTC.

The V gene is TRBV5-1, the J gene TRBJ2-2, with 9 bases identical to TRBD1. The CDR3 has 14 residues. Germline loops: CDR1 SGHRS, CDR2 YFSETQ. V shed 3 bases and J 6 bases; nucleotides not matched to a gene: 3. The CDR3 spells CASSSGTGPGELFF. CDR3 nucleotides: TGCGCCAGCAGCTCCGGGACAGGGCCCGGGGAGCTGTTTTTT.

J is TRBJ2-1 and V is TRBV7-6; 8 bases are a match to TRBD1. Germline assignment: CDR1 SGHVS and CDR2 FNYEAQ. The CDR3 extends over 16 amino acids. With V trimmed by 6 bases and J by 7 bases, 14 bases remained unmatched. This chain's CDR3 is CASSYRTGNPSNEQFF. CDR3 in DNA: TGTGCCAGCAGTTATAGGACAGGGAATCCCTCAAATGAGCAGTTCTTC.

The rearrangement joins TRBV20-1 to TRBJ1-2; TRBD1 agrees at 10 bases. Germline V gene sequence: CDR1 DFQATT, CDR2 SNEGSKA (reference sequence). CDR3 length: 14 residues. With V trimmed by 8 bases and J by 2 bases, 8 bases remained unmatched. CDR3 amino acids: CSPNEGQGNYGYTF. The DNA for the CDR3 is TGCAGTCCAAATGAGGGACAGGGGAACTATGGCTACACCTTC.

With respect to this clonotype: A read error may be the cause here, since a much bigger clone is one base away. The genes are TRBV4-1 and TRBJ2-5; maybe TRBD1 (6 bases). The V gene lost 1 base and the J gene lost 11 bases, with 17 bases spanning the gap. The CDR3 totals 14 residues. CDR1 MGHRA and CDR2 YSYEKL come from the germline V gene. CDR3 region: CASSQVRQANEQYF. The CDR3 DNA reads TGCGCCAGCAGCCAAGTTCGACAGGCCAATGAGCAGTACTTC.

Ten or more counts support this clonotype. CDR3 coding DNA: TGTGCCAGCAGTTACTCCGGGGGCCGCTATGGCTACACCTTC. It codes for CASSYSGGRYGYTF. The gene calls are TRBV6-5 and TRBJ1-2; D is possibly TRBD1 (6 bases). V lost 0 bases and J lost 4, with 9 bases in between. Germline-derived CDR1 and CDR2 are MNHEY and SVGAGI. CDR3 size: 14 residues.

In this sample, this clonotype turned up once. A clone one base away is much larger, so this may be a read error. The chain couples TRBV7-9 to TRBJ2-7, with 11 nucleotides matching TRBD1. The better agreement between TRBJ2-4 and the DNA end casts doubt on the J call. Germline assignment: CDR1 SEHNR and CDR2 FQNEAQ (reference sequence). This CDR3 spans 14 amino acids. The CDR3 loop is CASSATGQGDIQYF. The CDR3 DNA follows: TGTGCCAGCAGCGCGACGGGACAGGGGGACATTCAGTACTTC.

The chain uses TRBV20-1 and TRBJ1-2; 9 nucleotides match TRBD1. The CDR3 contains 13 residues. The germline gives CDR1 DFQATT, CDR2 SNEGSKA (reference sequence). The trim removed 6 bases at V and 7 bases at J, leaving 9 bases unmatched. The CDR3 reads CSAEEGQGGGYTF. In DNA form, the CDR3 reads TGCAGTGCAGAAGAGGGACAGGGAGGTGGCTACACCTTC.

CDR3 sequence (DNA): TGTGCCAGCAGGGCCGACAGGGGGCAGTTCTTC. This codes for CASRADRGQFF. The V and J genes are TRBV12-3 or TRBV12-4 and TRBJ2-1; 8 bases are shared with TRBD1. The CDR3 contains 11 residues. V dropped 6 bases and J dropped 12; count of bases not matched to a gene: 4.

This chain uses TRBV7-9 with TRBJ1-2; the D gene is possibly TRBD1 (5 bases). In germline, CDR1 is SEHNR, CDR2 FQNEAQ (reference sequence). The CDR3 runs 12 residues. V was shortened by 6 bases and J by 1 base, with 6 bases between the two germline ends. The CDR3 spells CASRTDNYGYTF. CDR3 in DNA: TGTGCCAGCAGGACAGATAACTATGGCTACACCTTC.

This clonotype is a singleton in its sample. This rearrangement joins TRBV7-2 to TRBJ1-2; D call uncertain. CDR3 length: 15 residues. The V and J ends lost 7 bases and 0 bases respectively, with 15 bases between them. Germline assignment: CDR1 SGHTA and CDR2 FQGNSA. CDR3 loop: CASNVSVGTNYGYTF. CDR3 coding DNA: TGTGCCAGCAACGTATCCGTAGGGACTAACTATGGCTACACCTTC.

The chain is built from TRBV20-1 and TRBJ2-1; D may be TRBD2 (6 bases). Germline CDR1 is DFQATT and CDR2 is SNEGSKA (reference sequence). Trimming removed 6 bases at V and 8 bases at J, with 14 bases between. This CDR3 contains 12 residues. CDR3 loop: CSAWGVVDEQFF. The DNA for the CDR3 is TGCAGTGCATGGGGGGTGGTCGATGAGCAGTTCTTC.

The chain is built from TRBV9 and TRBJ2-3, with 11 bases fitting TRBD2. Germline V gene sequence: CDR1 SGDLS, CDR2 YYNGEE. CDR3 length: 19 residues. J gave up 4 bases and V 4 bases, and 17 bases lay outside the gene matches. The CDR3 spells CASSPSPSIAGGRADTQYF. The CDR3 region has the DNA TGTGCCAGCAGCCCGAGCCCCTCCATAGCGGGGGGGCGAGCAGATACGCAGTATTTT.

This clonotype has more than one count but fewer than ten. J is TRBJ2-3 and V is TRBV14; TRBD2 matches 13 bases. Germline CDR1 is SGHDN and CDR2 is FVKESK. The V gene end was trimmed by 0 bases and the J gene end by 4 bases; junction bases not matched to a gene: 4. The CDR3 runs 17 residues. The CDR3: CASSQDLGLAGSDTQYF. The CDR3 bases are TGTGCCAGCAGCCAAGATTTGGGACTAGCGGGATCAGATACGCAGTATTTT.

This clonotype was seen a handful of times. The gene calls are TRBV28 and TRBJ2-3, with D unclear. Germline CDR1 and CDR2: MDHEN and SYDVKM. This CDR3 spans 15 amino acids. V lost 3 bases to trimming and J lost 3 bases, with 13 bases between them. This CDR3 reads CASSFQGPGTDTQYF. Here the CDR3 DNA reads TGTGCCAGCAGTTTTCAAGGGCCCGGGACAGATACGCAGTATTTT.

Worth noting for this clonotype: A read error is possible here, since a much larger clone lies one base away. The chain recombines TRBV6-6 with TRBJ2-1, with 8 bases lining up with TRBD2. CDR1 is MNHNY and CDR2 is SVGAGI in the germline V gene (reference sequence). This CDR3 has 15 amino acids. CDR3 in DNA: TGTGTCAGCAGCTCCGGGAGGGCCGGGGGGAATGAGCAGTTCTTC. This gives the protein CVSSSGRAGGNEQFF.

This clonotype was picked up a small number of times. This chain uses TRBV20-1 with TRBJ2-3; 8 bases map to TRBD2. This CDR3 region has 15 residues. V lost 6 bases and J lost 4; bases outside the gene matches: 12. Germline CDR1 reads DFQATT; CDR2 reads SNEGSKA (reference sequence). CDR3 DNA sequence: TGCAGTGCCCCGCTCCCGGGACTAGAGGCAGATACGCAGTATTTT. This gives the protein CSAPLPGLEADTQYF.

The chain recombines TRBV10-3 with TRBJ1-1; 9 bases line up with TRBD1. The J segment lost 6 bases and the V segment lost 2 bases, leaving 7 bases of the junction unmatched. Germline CDR1 is ENHRY and CDR2 is SYGVKD. CDR3 length: 15 residues. The CDR3 region has the DNA TGTGCCATCAGTGAGACGGGACAGGGATCGGCTGAAGCTTTCTTT. Amino acid sequence: CAISETGQGSAEAFF.

The V call is TRBV27, the J call TRBJ2-3, with D uncertain. The CDR3 contains 14 residues. The germline V gene encodes CDR1 MNHEY and CDR2 SMNVEV (reference sequence). V shed 4 bases and J shed 0 bases, with 8 bases lying between them. This chain's CDR3 is CASSYTLSTDTQYF. The CDR3 nucleotides read TGTGCCAGCAGTTATACCCTTAGCACAGATACGCAGTATTTT.

V is TRBV12-3 or TRBV12-4 and J is TRBJ2-2; D remains ambiguous. V lost 0 bases, J lost 6 bases, and 11 bases lay in between. This CDR3 comprises 15 residues. CDR3 nucleotide sequence: TGTGCCAGCAGTTTAGCACTTGAAGGGTCCGGGGAGCTGTTTTTT. It encodes CASSLALEGSGELFF.

This clonotype was counted many times. V is TRBV29-1 and J is TRBJ2-1, with 7 bases lining up with TRBD2. Trimming cost V 4 bases and J 9 bases; bases outside gene matches: 6. The CDR3 length is 12 residues. The germline CDR1 and CDR2 sequences are SQVTM and ANQGSEA. The CDR3 spells CSVAGSGGEQFF. CDR3 coding DNA: TGCAGCGTTGCGGGCTCGGGGGGTGAGCAGTTCTTC.

This clonotype has only a few counts. The rearrangement links TRBV10-3 to TRBJ2-5; possibly TRBD2 for D (5 bases). Per the germline V gene, CDR1 is ENHRY and CDR2 is SYGVKD. There are 12 residues in the CDR3. Trimming left V 3 bases short and J 11 bases short, with 13 bases between. CDR3 protein: CAISDMSWEQYF. Here the CDR3 DNA reads TGTGCCATCAGTGATATGTCTTGGGAGCAGTACTTC.